Below are 28 T cell receptor beta chains sequenced from a single sample in a study of OX40 agonist ivuxolimab in advanced cancers. Generated by immunoSEQ multiplex PCR, the TCRdb table keeps only in-frame clones and is missing some. Among some 98,000 clones listed, around 86% were seen once. The specimen was CD4+ or CD8+ T cells sorted from blood, collected in a trial of the OX40 agonist ivuxolimab. Receptors originate from an adult with an advanced solid tumor such as melanoma, head and neck, liver or kidney cancer.

Comment on this clone: The sample has other DNA sequences that encode this CDR3 too. The chain employs TRBV5-1 and TRBJ2-5; TRBD2 aligns across 9 bases. CDR3 length: 15 amino acids. CDR1 SGHRS and CDR2 YFSETQ come from the germline V gene. The trim removed 2 bases at V and 1 base at J, leaving 3 bases unmatched. In DNA form, the CDR3 reads TGCGCCAGCAGCTTAGAGCGGGGGGCCCAAGAGACCCAGTACTTC. It yields the protein CASSLERGAQETQYF.

This chain links TRBV9 with TRBJ1-2; D uncertain. Trimming took 3 bases from V and 9 from J, leaving 9 bases between them. The germline V gene has CDR1 SGDLS and CDR2 YYNGEE. The CDR3 is 11 residues long. CDR3 nucleotide sequence: TGTGCCAGCAGCGATAATCTGCGCTACACCTTC. Its protein is CASSDNLRYTF.

This chain uses TRBV5-5 with TRBJ2-5; D gene unclear. The CDR3 totals 15 residues. Trimming removed 2 bases at V and 4 bases at J, with 15 bases between. In germline, CDR1 is SGHKS, CDR2 YYEKEE (reference sequence). CDR3 nucleotide sequence: TGTGCCAGCAGCTTCCGGTCCAAGCAAGGAGAGACCCAGTACTTC. It is translated as CASSFRSKQGETQYF.

CDR3 region: CASSLSGFGAIQYF. The CDR3 DNA reads as TGTGCCAGCAGCTTGTCGGGATTTGGCGCCATTCAGTACTTC. The J gene is TRBJ2-4, the V gene TRBV5-6, with a tentative D call TRBD2 (5 bases). There are 14 residues in the CDR3. The V and J ends lost 1 base and 9 bases respectively, with 14 bases between them. The germline CDR1 and CDR2 sequences are SGHDT and YYEEEE.

The chain combines TRBV4-1 with TRBJ1-1, with D maybe TRBD1 (5 bases). Trimming stripped 1 base from V and 5 bases from J, with 20 bases between. The length of the CDR3 is 17 residues. Per the germline V gene, CDR1 is MGHRA and CDR2 is YSYEKL. CDR3 protein: CASSQGGSGGWRTEAFF. The CDR3 DNA follows: TGCGCCAGCAGCCAAGGAGGGTCCGGGGGTTGGAGGACTGAAGCTTTCTTT.

The chain couples TRBV9 to TRBJ2-5; D is perhaps TRBD2 (6 bases). CDR1 is SGDLS and CDR2 is YYNGEE in the germline V gene. V dropped 3 bases and J dropped 5 bases, with 14 bases sitting between them. CDR3 length equals 14 residues. The CDR3 nucleotides are TGTGCCAGCAGCGCACGGGAGTCTCGGGAGACCCAGTACTTC. This gives the protein CASSARESRETQYF.

The chain is built from TRBV7-8 and TRBJ2-3, with TRBD1 as a possible D gene (6 bases). Germline V lookup: CDR1 SGHVS, CDR2 FQNEAQ. The CDR3 covers 14 residues. The V end lost 5 bases, the J end lost 4 bases, and 13 bases lay between the germline ends. CDR3 amino acids: CASSLTRQADTQYF. The CDR3 DNA sequence: TGTGCCAGCAGCCTTACCCGACAGGCAGATACGCAGTATTTT.

V usage is TRBV9 and J usage is TRBJ1-6; D gene unclear. This CDR3 comprises 15 residues. CDR1 is SGDLS, CDR2 YYNGEE, per germline. The V end was cut by 0 bases, the J end by 7 bases, with 11 bases between. CDR3 nucleotides: TGTGCCAGCAGCGTAGTGCCGCAAACCAATTCACCCCTCCACTTT. Residues: CASSVVPQTNSPLHF.

V is TRBV21-1 and J is TRBJ1-6. TRBV21-1 represents a pseudogene. This CDR3 spans 18 amino acids. CDR3 in DNA: TGTGCCAGCAGCAAAACCGTGGGGATCGTCCCCTATAATTCACCCCTCCACTTT. Its protein product is CASSKTVGIVPYNSPLHF.

The genes are TRBV19 and TRBJ1-2; 8 bases match TRBD1. J gave up 2 bases and V 4 bases, and 12 bases lay outside the gene matches. Germline values: CDR1 LNHDA, CDR2 SQIVND (reference sequence). The length of the CDR3 is 17 residues. CDR3 sequence (DNA): TGTGCCAGTAGTACCCCCCCGACAGGGGTCTCCAACTATGGCTACACCTTC. Protein product: CASSTPPTGVSNYGYTF. The full variable domain, rest sourced from reference TRBV19 and TRBJ1-2, is DGGITQSPKYLFRKEGQNVTLSCEQNLNHDAMYWYRQDPGQGLRLIYYSQIVNDFQKGDIAEGYSVSREKKESFPLTVTSAQKNPTAFYLCASSTPPTGVSNYGYTFGSGTRLTVV.

CDR3: CASRATGTHGSPLHF. In nucleotides, the CDR3 is TGTGCCAGCAGAGCGACAGGGACCCACGGTTCACCCCTCCACTTT. The chain uses TRBV7-2 and TRBJ1-6, with 7 nucleotides matching TRBD1. In germline, CDR1 is SGHTA, CDR2 FQGNSA. The CDR3 is made up of 15 amino acids. J gave up 9 bases and V 6 bases, and 11 bases lay outside the gene matches.

V gene TRBV19 combines with J gene TRBJ1-5, with D perhaps TRBD1 (6 bases). The CDR3 covers 16 residues. Looked up from germline, CDR1 is LNHDA and CDR2 is SQIVND (reference sequence). Between the trimmed V and J ends, which lost 4 bases and 6 bases, there was a span of 19 bases. The CDR3 protein is CASSTGERSKGQPQHF. CDR3 nucleotides: TGTGCCAGTAGTACAGGGGAAAGGAGTAAGGGTCAGCCCCAGCATTTT.

CDR3 DNA sequence: TGTGCCAGCAGTGCGACCGGGACACCGAACACTGAAGCTTTCTTT. Its protein is CASSATGTPNTEAFF. The J gene is TRBJ1-1, the V gene TRBV6-5; maybe TRBD1 (6 bases). The CDR3 length is 15 residues. From germline, CDR1 is MNHEY and CDR2 SVGAGI. The V gene lost 5 bases and the J gene lost 1 base, with 14 bases spanning the gap.

This clone was counted at least ten times. The chain combines TRBV30 with TRBJ1-4; D is ambiguous. Germline CDR1 is GTSNPN and CDR2 is SVGIG (reference sequence). The ends were cut back, 2 bases at V and 1 base at J, with 11 bases in the middle. This CDR3 region has 15 residues. CDR3 nucleotides: TGTGCCTGGAGTCCGCTGCATGGAACTAATGAAAAACTGTTTTTT. It encodes CAWSPLHGTNEKLFF.

The chain combines TRBV18 with TRBJ1-1; unclear D gene. The V end lost 0 bases, the J end lost 7 bases, and 9 bases lay between the germline ends. Germline loops: CDR1 KGHSH, CDR2 LQKENI. The CDR3 runs 13 residues. The CDR3 sequence: CASSPPKALEAFF. CDR3 nucleotides: TGTGCCAGCTCACCACCGAAGGCACTTGAAGCTTTCTTT. Using reference TRBV18 and TRBJ1-1 for the parts outside the CDR3, the full variable domain is NAGVMQNPRHLVRRRGQEARLRCSPMKGHSHVYWYRQLPEEGLKFMVYLQKENIIDESGMPKERFSAEFPKEGPSILRIQQVVRGDSAAYFCASSPPKALEAFFGQGTRLTVV.

This clone occurred a few times. The chain recombines TRBV27 with TRBJ1-1; D may be TRBD1 (5 bases). In germline, CDR1 is MNHEY, CDR2 SMNVEV (reference sequence). Trimming cost V 6 bases and J 7 bases, with 18 bases left between them. CDR3 length: 14 amino acids. The CDR3 spells CASSKPGGEREAFF. CDR3 in DNA: TGTGCCAGCAGCAAACCGGGGGGGGAGCGTGAAGCTTTCTTT.

This clone was recorded once. V and J are TRBV5-4 and TRBJ1-2; the D gene is possibly TRBD1 (5 bases). Germline CDR1 SGHNT, CDR2 YYREEE (reference sequence). Trimming removed 4 bases from V and 4 bases from J, with 17 bases in between. The CDR3 contains 15 residues. In DNA, the CDR3 is TGTGCCAGCAGCGTCCGGGACGGAGCCTTCTATGGCTACACCTTC. It translates to CASSVRDGAFYGYTF.

This chain links TRBV4-1 with TRBJ2-5, with TRBD1 matching 8 bases. V shed 4 bases, J shed 5 bases, and the junction held 6 bases outside the gene matches. CDR1 and CDR2 (germline): MGHRA, YSYEKL. The CDR3 is 14 amino acids. Here the CDR3 DNA reads TGCGCCAGCAGCCTTGTCGACAGGGGCGAGACCCAGTACTTC. It specifies CASSLVDRGETQYF.

The table lists this clone with a few counts. This chain joins TRBV7-9 and TRBJ1-1; 11 bases agree with TRBD1. CDR1 and CDR2 (germline): SEHNR, FQNEAQ (reference sequence). V shed 5 bases, J shed 6 bases, and the junction held 8 bases outside the gene matches. The CDR3 consists of 15 residues. The CDR3 loop is CASSPRTGGAPEAFF. The CDR3 DNA reads as TGTGCCAGCAGCCCCCGGACAGGGGGCGCCCCTGAAGCTTTCTTT.

The chain couples TRBV10-3 to TRBJ1-5; possible D gene TRBD1, 6 bases. In germline, CDR1 is ENHRY, CDR2 SYGVKD. Deletions cut 6 bases from V and 5 bases from J, with 17 bases between. The CDR3 covers 15 residues. The CDR3 nucleotides read TGTGCCATCAGAGGGGACGGGGGCGCGTATCAGCCCCAGCATTTT. Encoded protein: CAIRGDGGAYQPQHF.

V and J are TRBV27 and TRBJ2-7; D perhaps matches TRBD2 (5 bases). The V gene's germline CDR1 is MNHEY and CDR2 SMNVEV (reference sequence). Trimming left V 2 bases short and J 3 bases short, with 23 bases between. The CDR3 runs 18 residues. CDR3 sequence reads: CASSLKVGSHSGSYEQYF. The CDR3 DNA follows: TGTGCCAGCAGTTTAAAGGTAGGCAGCCACTCGGGGAGCTACGAGCAGTACTTC.

The chain has TRBV5-1 and TRBJ2-3; D unresolved. The germline V gene has CDR1 SGHRS and CDR2 YFSETQ. V lost 2 bases and J lost 1, with 11 bases in between. The CDR3 consists of 15 residues. The CDR3 region has the DNA TGCGCCAGCAGCTTTGCACTCCTCGGCACAGATACGCAGTATTTT. It specifies CASSFALLGTDTQYF.

J is TRBJ2-7 and V is TRBV14; D call uncertain. Germline V CDR1 and CDR2: SGHDN, FVKESK. Trimming took 1 base from V and 5 from J, leaving 15 bases between them. This CDR3 contains 15 residues. CDR3 residues: CASSQATGAAHEQYF. In nucleotides, the CDR3 is TGTGCCAGCAGCCAAGCGACGGGTGCAGCCCACGAGCAGTACTTC.

The chain employs TRBV6-5 and TRBJ2-3; D unresolved. This CDR3 spans 11 amino acids. Trimming removed 7 bases at V and 5 bases at J, with 7 bases between. The germline V gene encodes CDR1 MNHEY and CDR2 SVGAGI. In nucleotides, the CDR3 is TGTGCCAGCACCGACGGAGATACGCAGTATTTT. It is translated as CASTDGDTQYF.

In its sample, this clone was seen a few times. The chain carries TRBV30 and TRBJ1-1; D is unclear. CDR3 size: 12 residues. Germline assignment: CDR1 GTSNPN and CDR2 SVGIG (reference sequence). Between the trimmed V and J ends, which lost 1 base and 6 bases, there was a span of 9 bases. CDR3 in amino acids: CAWSASGSEAFF. The CDR3 DNA reads as TGTGCCTGGAGTGCTTCCGGGTCTGAAGCTTTCTTT.

The sample holds one count of this clone. V is TRBV19 and J is TRBJ1-5, with a weak D call TRBD1 (5 bases). CDR3 length equals 16 residues. V was trimmed by 2 bases and J by 2 bases, leaving 13 bases between them. Germline values: CDR1 LNHDA, CDR2 SQIVND (reference sequence). CDR3 bases: TGTGCCAGTAGTATATCGGGGGTCGAGGGCAATCAGCCCCAGCATTTT. Protein: CASSISGVEGNQPQHF. Complete variable domain (other parts from reference TRBV19 and TRBJ1-5): DGGITQSPKYLFRKEGQNVTLSCEQNLNHDAMYWYRQDPGQGLRLIYYSQIVNDFQKGDIAEGYSVSREKKESFPLTVTSAQKNPTAFYLCASSISGVEGNQPQHFGDGTRLSIL.

This clone was picked up one time. This chain links TRBV4-3 with TRBJ1-2; a weak D match, TRBD1 (6 bases). The CDR3 is 15 amino acids. Germline V gives CDR1 LGHNA, CDR2 YSLEER. V lost 3 bases, J lost 3 bases, and 14 bases lay in between. The CDR3 is CASSQLQGGYYGYTF. The DNA for the CDR3 is TGCGCCAGCAGCCAGCTACAAGGGGGGTACTATGGCTACACCTTC.

This clone was found once. The chain uses TRBV2 and TRBJ1-6; 11 positions agree with TRBD1. This CDR3 has 17 amino acids. Germline V gene sequence: CDR1 SNHLY, CDR2 FYNNEI. After removal of 8 bases from V and 6 bases from J, the junction contained 12 bases not matched to a gene. CDR3 protein: CASGRAGQGGINSPLHF. The CDR3 DNA follows: TGTGCCAGCGGCCGCGCGGGACAGGGGGGGATTAATTCACCCCTCCACTTT. Full variable domain (missing parts from reference TRBV2 and TRBJ1-6): EPEVTQTPSHQVTQMGQEVILRCVPISNHLYFYWYRQILGQKVEFLVSFYNNEISEKSEIFDDQFSVERPDGSNFTLKIRSTKLEDSAMYFCASGRAGQGGINSPLHFGNGTRLTVT.